The rows below give T cell receptor beta chains drawn from one sample of a study of cytomegalovirus exposure and HLA in healthy donors. Sequencing used immunoSEQ multiplex PCR; TCRdb keeps in-frame clones, though not all of them. Here the sample spans about 110,000 clones, approximately 79% being singletons. Sequenced: PBMCs. The origin of the receptors is a middle-aged woman in good health and CMV-seropositive. CDR3s include the opening cysteine and the closing phenylalanine or tryptophan. The D gene is left open where the match is weak. Clone size is shown for a subset of rows, as once, few, many or a class of expanded clone.

j_gene: TRBJ1-6; v_gene: TRBV4-2; len: 18; abundance: NA; d_gene: TRBD1; CDR3aa: CASSQLGTGGSYNSPLHF; CDR3nt: TGTGCCAGCAGCCAACTCGGGACAGGGGGCTCCTATAATTCACCCCTCCACTTT
j_gene: TRBJ2-3; v_gene: TRBV4-1; len: 14; abundance: NA; d_gene: NA; CDR3aa: CASSQVLETDTQYF; CDR3nt: TGCGCCAGCAGCCAAGTACTGGAGACAGATACGCAGTATTTT
j_gene: TRBJ1-2; v_gene: TRBV4-1; len: 16; abundance: NA; d_gene: TRBD1; CDR3aa: CASSQEGNGQGYGYTF; CDR3nt: TGCGCCAGCAGCCAAGAGGGAAATGGACAGGGGTATGGCTACACCTTC
j_gene: TRBJ2-7; v_gene: TRBV10-3; len: 17; abundance: NA; d_gene: TRBD1; CDR3aa: CAISVGDRTGSSYEQYF; CDR3nt: TGTGCCATCAGTGTGGGCGACCGGACAGGGAGCTCCTACGAGCAGTACTTC
j_gene: TRBJ1-6; v_gene: TRBV2; len: 14; abundance: NA; d_gene: NA; CDR3aa: CASRTQGTDSPLHF; CDR3nt: TGTGCCAGCAGAACACAGGGAACGGATTCACCCCTCCACTTT
j_gene: TRBJ2-2; v_gene: TRBV5-1; len: 14; abundance: NA; d_gene: NA; CDR3aa: CASSRQGNTGELFF; CDR3nt: TGCGCCAGCAGTCGTCAGGGGAACACCGGGGAGCTGTTTTTT
j_gene: TRBJ1-2; v_gene: TRBV5-5; len: 12; abundance: NA; d_gene: NA; CDR3aa: CASSLSGYGYTF; CDR3nt: TGTGCCAGCAGCTTATCAGGCTATGGCTACACCTTC
j_gene: TRBJ1-1; v_gene: TRBV5-5; len: 15; abundance: NA; d_gene: NA; CDR3aa: CASSLSAGVDTEAFF; CDR3nt: TGTGCCAGCAGCTTGTCCGCGGGGGTTGACACTGAAGCTTTCTTT
j_gene: TRBJ2-1; v_gene: TRBV9; len: 15; abundance: NA; d_gene: NA; CDR3aa: CASSPLMSSYNEQFF; CDR3nt: TGTGCCAGCAGCCCACTTATGAGCTCCTACAATGAGCAGTTCTTC
j_gene: TRBJ1-5; v_gene: TRBV30; len: 14; abundance: once; d_gene: TRBD1; CDR3aa: CAWGNQGENQPQHF; CDR3nt: TGTGCCTGGGGGAACCAGGGGGAAAATCAGCCCCAGCATTTT
j_gene: TRBJ1-3; v_gene: TRBV7-4; len: 17; abundance: NA; d_gene: NA; CDR3aa: CASSLEFSFSSGNTIYF; CDR3nt: TGTGCCAGCAGCTTAGAATTTTCATTCAGCTCTGGAAACACCATATATTTT
j_gene: TRBJ1-4; v_gene: TRBV6-1; len: 14; abundance: NA; d_gene: TRBD1; CDR3aa: CASIKGAANEKLFF; CDR3nt: TGTGCCAGCATTAAGGGGGCGGCTAATGAAAAACTGTTTTTT
j_gene: TRBJ1-5; v_gene: TRBV5-5; len: 15; abundance: NA; d_gene: TRBD1; CDR3aa: CASTPEGQKYQPQHF; CDR3nt: TGTGCCAGCACCCCTGAGGGACAGAAGTATCAGCCCCAGCATTTT
j_gene: TRBJ2-7; v_gene: TRBV19; len: 16; abundance: NA; d_gene: TRBD1; CDR3aa: CASSASGTGSSYEQYF; CDR3nt: TGTGCCAGTAGTGCCTCCGGGACAGGGAGCTCCTACGAGCAGTACTTC
j_gene: TRBJ2-7; v_gene: TRBV30; len: 15; abundance: NA; d_gene: TRBD1; CDR3aa: CAWSTYRGDPYEQYF; CDR3nt: TGTGCCTGGAGCACGTACAGGGGGGACCCCTACGAGCAGTACTTC
j_gene: TRBJ2-3; v_gene: TRBV2; len: 16; abundance: NA; d_gene: TRBD2; CDR3aa: CASSAQATGGPNTQYF; CDR3nt: TGTGCCAGCAGCGCCCAGGCAACGGGGGGGCCGAATACGCAGTATTTT
j_gene: TRBJ2-3; v_gene: TRBV5-1; len: 15; abundance: NA; d_gene: NA; CDR3aa: CASSLAVIAGDTQYF; CDR3nt: TGCGCCAGCAGCTTGGCGGTAATAGCTGGAGATACGCAGTATTTT
j_gene: TRBJ2-3; v_gene: TRBV4-1; len: 15; abundance: NA; d_gene: NA; CDR3aa: CASSRGTSRLDTQYF; CDR3nt: TGCGCCAGCAGCCGCGGTACTAGCCGTCTAGATACGCAGTATTTT
j_gene: TRBJ2-3; v_gene: TRBV30; len: 12; abundance: NA; d_gene: NA; CDR3aa: CASEESTDTQYF; CDR3nt: TGTGCCTCAGAGGAGAGCACAGATACGCAGTATTTT
j_gene: TRBJ1-3; v_gene: TRBV7-6; len: 17; abundance: few; d_gene: NA; CDR3aa: CASSLGLRGSSGNTIYF; CDR3nt: TGTGCCAGCAGCTTAGGACTTCGAGGGTCCTCTGGAAACACCATATATTTT
j_gene: TRBJ1-6; v_gene: TRBV27; len: 14; abundance: NA; d_gene: NA; CDR3aa: CASSFEGVNSPLHF; CDR3nt: TGTGCCAGCAGTTTTGAAGGGGTGAATTCACCCCTCCACTTT
j_gene: TRBJ2-7; v_gene: TRBV2; len: 14; abundance: once; d_gene: NA; CDR3aa: CASSRDTGRGEQYF; CDR3nt: TGTGCCAGCTCACGGGACACAGGGCGTGGGGAGCAGTACTTC
j_gene: TRBJ2-5; v_gene: TRBV30; len: 14; abundance: NA; d_gene: TRBD2; CDR3aa: CAWSPGTRGETQYF; CDR3nt: TGTGCCTGGAGTCCCGGGACGCGGGGGGAGACCCAGTACTTC
j_gene: TRBJ2-5; v_gene: TRBV20-1; len: 11; abundance: NA; d_gene: NA; CDR3aa: CSARYGETQYF; CDR3nt: TGCAGTGCTAGGTACGGAGAGACCCAGTACTTC